This T cell receptor beta chain derives from a study of PD-L1 blockade in urothelial cancer. Spiked synthetic TCR analogs estimated absolute template abundance per PCR. Produced via immunoSEQ multiplex PCR; TCRdb's table is partial and in-frame only. Here the sample spans 40,000 to 45,000 clones, about 89% being singletons. The CDR3 extends over 18 amino acids. Germline loops: CDR1 SGHAT, CDR2 FQNNGV. V lost 7 bases and J lost 0; bases outside the gene matches: 10. Regarding time point: peripheral blood 6 weeks after treatment start. This clone appeared a few times. The J gene is TRBJ2-7, the V gene TRBV11-2; the match to TRBD2 covers 15 bases. The receptor was derived from a man in his 70s with urothelial cancer. This material consisted of PBMCs, taken around atezolizumab (anti-PD-L1) treatment. CDR3: CASTMGLAGGSGSYEQYF. The CDR3 DNA sequence: TGTGCCAGCACCATGGGACTAGCGGGAGGCTCTGGCTCCTACGAGCAGTACTTC.